This T cell receptor beta chain was obtained from a study of blood T cell repertoires in COVID-19 (dated by TCRdb to 2020 to 2022). With regard to the full study: Collaborator samples came from the United States, Italy and Spain and covered acute and convalescent phases of COVID-19. The material from the prospective study consisted of cDNA or gDNA derived from T cells, B-cell-depleted T cells, or PBMCs. Subjects who had been exposed to COVID-19, were actively infected with it, or had recovered from it provided the deeply sampled blood TCRbeta repertoires that made up the dataset. The repertoires were made available in a free public database intended to serve as a resource for research on the immune response to SARS-CoV-2. The samples were drawn from two sources: the first 160 participants of the ongoing ImmuneRACE study, and over 1,000 subjects contributed by 6 global collaborators. A de-identified subject ID, COVID-19 status, age in years and sex were almost always included in the sample metadata. HLA class I and class II types, where available, came from metadata supplied by the sample provider rather than from assay-based typing. Here is what the overall study found, with its caveats: How much clinical and demographic metadata was included differed by source and by participant, and the metadata was provided uncurated.

The CDR1 and CDR2 encoded by the germline V gene are SGHTA and FQGNSA. The CDR3 runs 13 residues from the cysteine to the phenylalanine. Only CDR3 DNA remains: 39 bases, in frame from the first base. V sheds 8 bases and J sheds 3 bases, leaving 13 bases between their ends. The immunoSEQ Assay, a bias-controlled multiplex PCR, was used to amplify TCRbeta CDR3 regions from genomic DNA. The published analysis was carried out like this. The number of nucleated cells in each sample was estimated from the amplification of reference gene primers within the assay. To quantify the absolute abundance of each unique TCRbeta CDR3 rearrangement, sequence reads were collapsed and filtered. For each sample, productive Simpson clonality was calculated as the square root of Simpson's diversity index across productive rearrangements. In its TCRdb copy, this immuneACCESS table keeps in-frame sequences only and misses some clones. Where compared with another copy, unresolved V genes explain less than half of these, and the others have no known cause. That table is the source of V, J and clone size, and D and trimming were worked out from the DNA. The sample includes around 450,000 clones, with 90% observed a single time. About 0.6% of the sample lies in the top ten.

Enrolling through a virtual design, the prospective study's participants ranged in age from roughly 18 to 89 years and lived across 24 United States geographic areas. Cohort assignment in the prospective study relied on participant-reported clinical history from a screening survey and a study questionnaire. Recovered participants in ImmuneRACE Cohort 3 were defined by two consecutive negative NP/OP PCR tests, clearance by a healthcare professional, or resolution of symptoms. In the prospective study, whole blood, serum and a nasopharyngeal or oropharyngeal swab were collected from each participant by mobile phlebotomists. Participants in the prospective study had the option to provide additional blood draws and questionnaires over a roughly 2-month period. Blood samples from the prospective study were shipped frozen or at room temperature prior to DNA extraction. Of note for this clone: What this receptor recognizes is not known. One base away there is no much larger clone; base qualities are not given.

Input material: PBMCs or T cells enriched from blood (not recorded which). The rearranged segments are TRBV7-2 and TRBJ1-1; too little of a D gene remains to name it. This sequence was found in a man aged 18 to 35 who had recovered from COVID-19. The DNA sequence is TGTGCCAGCCGAGCGTTTACCCACACTGAAGCTTTCTTT. This is translated as CASRAFTHTEAFF.